A selection of T cell receptor beta chains follows, all from one sample in a study of T cell changes during pregnancy in multiple sclerosis. Clones were sequenced by immunoSEQ multiplex PCR, and TCRdb holds only the in-frame ones, with some missing. The repertoire has tens of thousands of clones, 85% to 95% of them found once; the top ten carry approximately 0.36%. This specimen consisted of CD4+ T cells from peripheral blood mononuclear cells, obtained after pregnancy. The receptor set was obtained from a female donor in good health, enrolled as a control in a pregnancy study. Both conserved end residues are part of each CDR3. The order of the fields is D gene, clone size, V gene, J gene, CDR3 DNA, CDR3 protein. The D gene is left open where the match is weak. Some rows mark clone size as missing; the rest say once, few, many or name a class of expanded clone.

>-|-|TRBV5-1|TRBJ1-1
TGCGCCAGCAGCTTGGCGTTAAAGAACACTGAAGCTTTCTTT
CASSLALKNTEAFF
>TRBD2|-|TRBV11-3|TRBJ2-1
TGTGCCAGCAGCTTTAGCGGGAGCTCCTACAATGAGCAGTTCTTC
CASSFSGSSYNEQFF
>TRBD1|-|TRBV2|TRBJ1-6
TGTGCCAGCAGACCAACGGACAGGGACAATTCACCCCTCCACTTT
CASRPTDRDNSPLHF
>TRBD2|-|TRBV6-5|TRBJ2-5
TGTGCCAGCACCGTGGGGGGGGGTTACCAAGAGACCCAGTACTTC
CASTVGGGYQETQYF
>-|-|TRBV6-1|TRBJ2-3
TGTGCCACCTCTCTGGGACATAGCACAGATACGCAGTATTTT
CATSLGHSTDTQYF
>-|-|TRBV18|TRBJ2-7
TGTGCCAGCTCACGAAAGACAGGCTACGAGCAGTACTTC
CASSRKTGYEQYF
>TRBD1|-|TRBV28|TRBJ2-7
TGTGCCAGCAGTCTAGGGACAGGGTCCTACGAGCAGTACTTC
CASSLGTGSYEQYF
>-|-|TRBV6-5|TRBJ1-5
TGTGCCAGCAGTTACGATGGAGGGGCGCGGTTTCAGCCCCAGCATTTT
CASSYDGGARFQPQHF
>-|-|TRBV5-1|TRBJ2-3
TGCGCCAGCAGCTTGGATGGTACTAGCACAGATACGCAGTATTTT
CASSLDGTSTDTQYF
>-|once|TRBV12-5|TRBJ1-4
TGTGCAACGGCGGGACCCCCGTACAATGAAAAACTGTTTTTT
CATAGPPYNEKLFF
>-|-|TRBV30|TRBJ1-2
TGTGCCTGGAGTGCACTCCCATTGGGCTACACCTTC
CAWSALPLGYTF
>TRBD1|once|TRBV20-1|TRBJ1-2
TGCAGTGCTACCCGGGACAGAACCAGCTTC
CSATRDRTSF
>TRBD2|-|TRBV5-1|TRBJ2-3
TGCGCCAGTCGGGGACTAGCGGGGGGACCTAGCACAGATACGCAGTATTTT
CASRGLAGGPSTDTQYF
>-|-|TRBV30|TRBJ1-2
TGTGCCTGGAAGCTCAGGGCTTATAATGGCTACACCTTC
CAWKLRAYNGYTF
>-|-|TRBV30|TRBJ2-7
TGTGCCTGGAGTGTGAGACTCGATTACGAGCAGTACTTC
CAWSVRLDYEQYF
>TRBD2|once|TRBV9|TRBJ2-7
TGTGCCAGCAGCGTGTCAGCGGGGGGGTCCTCCTACGAGCAGTACTTC
CASSVSAGGSSYEQYF
>TRBD1|-|TRBV27|TRBJ1-2
TGTGCCAGCAGTTTATCCCCCCCGACAGGGGAGGGTAACTATGGCTACACCTTC
CASSLSPPTGEGNYGYTF
>TRBD2|-|TRBV19|TRBJ2-1
TGTGCCAGTAGTGCCTTGACTAGCGGGCCATACAATGAGCAGTTCTTC
CASSALTSGPYNEQFF
>-|-|TRBV5-6|TRBJ2-1
TGTGCCAGCAGCCCGGACCTAGCGTCAACCTCCTACAATGAGCAGTTCTTC
CASSPDLASTSYNEQFF
>TRBD1|-|TRBV29-1|TRBJ2-7
TGCAGCGTCGGCACCGGGACAGCAAGGAGCGAGCAGTACTTC
CSVGTGTARSEQYF
>-|-|TRBV7-2|TRBJ1-5
TGTGCCAGCAGCCTCTTCGGAGGGACCAATCAGCCCCAGCATTTT
CASSLFGGTNQPQHF
>-|-|TRBV5-1|TRBJ1-2
TGCGCCAGCAGCTTGGGAGCGAAGGACTATGGCTACACCTTC
CASSLGAKDYGYTF
>TRBD2|-|TRBV9|TRBJ2-2
TGTGCCAGCAGCCCCCAAGGCGGGAGGGCCCTCAACGGGGAGCTGTTTTTT
CASSPQGGRALNGELFF
>TRBD2|-|TRBV27|TRBJ2-3
TGTGCCGCGGGGGAGGGCACAGATACGCAGTATTTT
CAAGEGTDTQYF
>TRBD1|-|TRBV2|TRBJ1-1
TGTGCCAGCAGTGATAGTTTCCCCCGACAGGGGCCCGCTGAAGCTTTCTTT
CASSDSFPRQGPAEAFF
>-|-|TRBV2|TRBJ1-2
TGTGCCAGCAGCAGGAGGAACTATGGCTACACCTTC
CASSRRNYGYTF
>-|-|TRBV2|TRBJ1-2
TGTGCCAGCACCGGTACCTCTAACTATGGCTACACCTTC
CASTGTSNYGYTF
>TRBD1|-|TRBV7-9|TRBJ2-1
TGTGCCAGCAGCCGCGGGACAGGTGTGTACAATGAGCAGTTCTTC
CASSRGTGVYNEQFF